This TCR beta chain was observed in a study of blood T cell repertoires in COVID-19. Overall study: COVID-19 samples, acute and convalescent, were from the United States, Italy and Spain. Sample material is recorded as cDNA or gDNA derived from T cells, B-cell-depleted T cells, or PBMCs.

In its sample, this clone was seen once. In the source study's methods: Using reference gene primer amplification, nucleated cell counts were estimated. Method: immunoSEQ multiplex PCR; TCRdb's copy keeps in-frame clones and lacks some. For V, J and clone size, that table is used; D and trimming come from the DNA. The table lists some 70,000 clones, 88% of them singletons. The CDR3 has 13 residues. V lost 5 bases to trimming and J lost 4 bases, with 8 bases between them. Germline V gene data show CDR1 as KGHDR and CDR2 as SFDVKD. The J gene is TRBJ1-3, the V gene TRBV24-1; D remains ambiguous. This sequence originates from a woman in her 70s with acute or convalescent COVID-19. The sample consisted of peripheral blood. DNA of the CDR3: TGTGCCACCAGTGGAGGAGGAGGAAACACCATATATTTT. Translation: CATSGGGGNTIYF.